The TCR beta chain described here comes from a study of CD8+ T cells in alopecia areata. Study-wide findings and caveats: Numerous expanded lesional clones remained in scalp and blood during tofacitinib.

Treatment reported: oral pan-JAK inhibitor, 5-10 mg twice daily. Alopecia areata patients gave lesional scalp punch biopsies and peripheral blood samples. In the case of this clone: As yet, its antigen is unknown.

Once RNA had been extracted, it was reverse transcribed into cDNA to act as the sequencing template. Measured with immunoSEQ multiplex PCR; TCRdb has only the in-frame clones, and not every one. The sample has some 130,000 clones; about 50% are singletons. Germline-derived CDR1 and CDR2 are SQVTM and ANQGSEA. V was pared by 3 bases and J by 6 bases, with 3 bases between. The CDR3 loop spans 10 amino acids. Sequenced here: CD4+ T cells sorted from blood, sampled at week 4, from a patient treated with tofacitinib. The TCR comes from a human donor with alopecia areata. The chain combines TRBV29-1 with TRBJ1-5; no reliable D call. CDR3 nucleotides: TGCAGCGTTGACGGTCAGCCCCAGCATTTT. This sequence encodes CSVDGQPQHF.